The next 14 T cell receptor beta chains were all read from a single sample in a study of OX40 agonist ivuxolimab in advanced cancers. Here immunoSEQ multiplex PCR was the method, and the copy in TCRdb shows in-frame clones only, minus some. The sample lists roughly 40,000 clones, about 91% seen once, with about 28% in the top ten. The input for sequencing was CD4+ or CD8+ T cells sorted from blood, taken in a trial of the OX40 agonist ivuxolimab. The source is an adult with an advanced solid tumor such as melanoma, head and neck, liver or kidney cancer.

CDR3 sequence: CASSPDGGAYEQYF. As DNA, the CDR3 is TGTGCCAGCTCACCGGACGGGGGGGCCTACGAGCAGTACTTC. This chain connects TRBV18 to TRBJ2-7; TRBD2 matches at 8 bases. V gave up 3 bases and J gave up 2 bases; unmatched junction bases: 3. CDR1 and CDR2 from the germline V gene are KGHSH and LQKENI. This CDR3 comprises 14 residues.

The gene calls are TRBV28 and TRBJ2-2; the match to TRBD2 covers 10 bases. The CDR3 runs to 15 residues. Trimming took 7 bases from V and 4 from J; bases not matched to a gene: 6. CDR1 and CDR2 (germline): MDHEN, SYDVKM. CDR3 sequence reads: CASKLAGVGTGELFF. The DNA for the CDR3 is TGTGCCAGCAAGCTAGCGGGAGTGGGCACCGGGGAGCTGTTTTTT.

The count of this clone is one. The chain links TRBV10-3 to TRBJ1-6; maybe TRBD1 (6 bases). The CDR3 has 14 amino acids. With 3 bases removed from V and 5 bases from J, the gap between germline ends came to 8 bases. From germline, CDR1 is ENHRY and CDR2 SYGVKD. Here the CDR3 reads CAISDKGDNSPLHF. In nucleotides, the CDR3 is TGTGCCATCAGTGATAAGGGGGATAATTCACCCCTCCACTTT.

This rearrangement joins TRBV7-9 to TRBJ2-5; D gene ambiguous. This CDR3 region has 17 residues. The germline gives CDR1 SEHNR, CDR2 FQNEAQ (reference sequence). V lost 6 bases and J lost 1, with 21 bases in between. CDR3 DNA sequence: TGTGCCAGCAGTCCAAGCCAGGCGGATCCGTTCCAAGAGACCCAGTACTTC. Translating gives CASSPSQADPFQETQYF. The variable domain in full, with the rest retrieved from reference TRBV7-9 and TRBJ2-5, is DTGVSQNPRHKITKRGQNVTFRCDPISEHNRLYWYRQTLGQGPEFLTYFQNEAQLEKSRLLSDRFSAERPKGSFSTLEIQRTEQGDSAMYLCASSPSQADPFQETQYFGPGTRLLVL.

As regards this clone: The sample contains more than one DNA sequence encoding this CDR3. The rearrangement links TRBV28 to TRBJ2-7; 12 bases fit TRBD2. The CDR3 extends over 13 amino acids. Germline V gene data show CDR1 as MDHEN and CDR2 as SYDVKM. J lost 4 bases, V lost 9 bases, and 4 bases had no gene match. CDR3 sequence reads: CASGLAGKYEQYF. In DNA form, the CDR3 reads TGTGCCAGTGGACTAGCGGGGAAGTACGAGCAGTACTTC.

The CDR3 loop reads CASSFGTSGSNEQFF. The CDR3 DNA sequence: TGTGCCAGCAGTTTTGGGACTAGCGGGAGTAATGAGCAGTTCTTC. This chain connects TRBV6-5 to TRBJ2-1; 14 bases are a match to TRBD2. The CDR3 has 15 amino acids. After removal of 4 bases from V and 7 bases from J, the junction contained 3 bases not matched to a gene. Germline CDR1 and CDR2: MNHEY and SVGAGI.

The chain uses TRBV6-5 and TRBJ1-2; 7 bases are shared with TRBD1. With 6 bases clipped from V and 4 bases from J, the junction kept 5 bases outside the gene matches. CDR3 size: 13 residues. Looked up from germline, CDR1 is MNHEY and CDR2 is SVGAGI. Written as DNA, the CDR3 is TGTGCCAGCAGACCGGGACAGTCCTATGGCTACACCTTC. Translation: CASRPGQSYGYTF.

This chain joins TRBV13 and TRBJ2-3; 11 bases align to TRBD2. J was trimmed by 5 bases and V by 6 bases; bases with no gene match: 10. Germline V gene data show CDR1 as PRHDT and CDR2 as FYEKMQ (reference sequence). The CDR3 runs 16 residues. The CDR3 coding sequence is TGTGCCAGCAGGACCGGTAGCGGGAGGGATAGAGATACGCAGTATTTT. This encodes CASRTGSGRDRDTQYF.

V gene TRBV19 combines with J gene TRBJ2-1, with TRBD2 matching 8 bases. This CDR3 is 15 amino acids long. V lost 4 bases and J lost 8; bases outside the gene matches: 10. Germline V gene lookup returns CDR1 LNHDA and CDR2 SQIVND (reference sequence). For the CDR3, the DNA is TGTGCCAGTAGTAACGGCGTCGGGAGGGCCGATGAGCAGTTCTTC. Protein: CASSNGVGRADEQFF.

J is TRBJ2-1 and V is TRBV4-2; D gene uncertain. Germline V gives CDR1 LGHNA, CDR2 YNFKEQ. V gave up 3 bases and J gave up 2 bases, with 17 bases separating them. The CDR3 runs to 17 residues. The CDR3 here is CASSQFGRAEAYNEQFF. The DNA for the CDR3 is TGTGCCAGCAGCCAGTTCGGTCGGGCAGAGGCCTACAATGAGCAGTTCTTC.

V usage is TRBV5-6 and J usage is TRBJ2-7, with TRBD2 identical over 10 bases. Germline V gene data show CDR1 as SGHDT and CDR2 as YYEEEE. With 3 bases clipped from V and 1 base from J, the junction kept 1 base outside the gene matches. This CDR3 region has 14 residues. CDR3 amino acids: CASSWGLASYEQYF. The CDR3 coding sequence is TGTGCCAGCAGCTGGGGACTAGCGTCCTACGAGCAGTACTTC.

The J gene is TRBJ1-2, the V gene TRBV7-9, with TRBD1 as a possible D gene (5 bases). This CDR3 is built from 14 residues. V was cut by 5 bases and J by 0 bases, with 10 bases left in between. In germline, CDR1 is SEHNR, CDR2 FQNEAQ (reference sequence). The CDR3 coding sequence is TGTGCCAGCAGCCAGGGACCGGCTAACTATGGCTACACCTTC. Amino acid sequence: CASSQGPANYGYTF.

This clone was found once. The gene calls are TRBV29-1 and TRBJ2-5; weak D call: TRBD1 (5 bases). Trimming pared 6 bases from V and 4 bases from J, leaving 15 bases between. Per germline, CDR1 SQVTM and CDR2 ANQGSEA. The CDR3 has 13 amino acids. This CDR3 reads CSVRGLGPETQYF. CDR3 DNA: TGCAGCGTAAGAGGATTGGGGCCAGAGACCCAGTACTTC.

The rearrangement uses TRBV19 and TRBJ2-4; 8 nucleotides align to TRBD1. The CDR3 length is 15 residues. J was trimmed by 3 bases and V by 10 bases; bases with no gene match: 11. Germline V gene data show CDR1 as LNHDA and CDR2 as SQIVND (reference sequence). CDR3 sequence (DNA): TGTGCCACCACAAGGGACAGGCGGGACAAAAACATTCAGTACTTC. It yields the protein CATTRDRRDKNIQYF.